This TCR beta chain was recorded in a study of Ad26.COV2.S vaccination and SARS-CoV-2 variants. Background on the study: Doses of Ad26.COV2.S were injected into muscle once or twice, 56 days apart.

With respect to this clone: Its ends do not fully match the called genes, so a read error is possible.

The repertoire was sequenced with immunoSEQ multiplex PCR; TCRdb's copy has only in-frame clones and lacks some. This table has around 300,000 clones, under 90% appearing once. Documented treatment: over 15 received Ad26.COV2.S at low or high dose, single or two shots; roughly five received placebo; per-sample allocation not given. Collection of samples fell on day 63 after the first vaccine or placebo injection. Looked up from germline, CDR1 is LNHDA and CDR2 is SQIVND (reference sequence). The CDR3 sequence is 12 residues long. Sequencing used peripheral blood, obtained in a trial of Ad26.COV2.S vaccine versus placebo. The chain joins TRBV19 to TRBJ1-2; the match to TRBD1 covers 8 bases. The receptor's source is a person between 18 and 65 years old who received the Ad26.COV2.S COVID-19 vaccine or a placebo. CDR3 in DNA: TGTGCCAGTAGTCTAGACAGGGGTGGCTACACCTTC. Translation: CASSLDRGGYTF.